This T cell receptor (beta chain) stems from a study of patients and donors after allogeneic stem cell transplantation. MiXCR, run by TCRdb on the RT-PCR reads, gives a single entry per CDR3 protein. The sample has roughly 960,000 distinct CDR3 sequences; roughly 18% are singletons. This clonotype was seen more than once but under ten times. The CDR3 is 16 residues long. V was clipped by 0 bases and J by 2 bases, with 14 bases between them. Germline CDR1 reads SGDLS; CDR2 reads YYNGEE. The V gene is TRBV9, the J gene TRBJ1-2, with D unclear. The sample taken for sequencing was blood, either unsorted or a sorted T cell fraction (not recorded which). The receptor was derived from a human donor who was either an allogeneic HSCT recipient or a stem cell or donor lymphocyte infusion donor (not recorded which). It is not recorded whose cells these are; they may come from a transplant donor. CDR3 region: CASSVESFGVNYGYTF. In DNA form, the CDR3 reads TGTGCCAGCAGCGTAGAGTCCTTCGGGGTAAACTATGGCTACACCTTC.